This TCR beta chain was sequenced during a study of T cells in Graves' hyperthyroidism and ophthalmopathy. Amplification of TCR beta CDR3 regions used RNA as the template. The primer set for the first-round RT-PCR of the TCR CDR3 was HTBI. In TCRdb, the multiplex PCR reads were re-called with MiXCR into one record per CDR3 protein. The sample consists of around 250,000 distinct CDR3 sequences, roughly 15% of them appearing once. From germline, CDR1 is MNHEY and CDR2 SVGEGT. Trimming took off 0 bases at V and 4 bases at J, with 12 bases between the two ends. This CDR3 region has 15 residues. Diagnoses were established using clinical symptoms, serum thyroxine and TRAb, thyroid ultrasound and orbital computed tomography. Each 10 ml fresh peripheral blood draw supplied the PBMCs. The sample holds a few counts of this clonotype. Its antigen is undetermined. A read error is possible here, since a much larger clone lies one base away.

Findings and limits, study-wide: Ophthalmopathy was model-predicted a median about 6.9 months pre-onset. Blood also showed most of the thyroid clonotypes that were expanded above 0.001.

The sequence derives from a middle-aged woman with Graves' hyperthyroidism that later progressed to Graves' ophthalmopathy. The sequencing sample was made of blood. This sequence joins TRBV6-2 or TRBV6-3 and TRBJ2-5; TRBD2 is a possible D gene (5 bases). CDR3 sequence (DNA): TGTGCCAGCAGTTACTCGAGGACCGCGGGAGAGACCCAGTACTTC. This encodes CASSYSRTAGETQYF.